These T cell receptor beta chains were read from a single sample in a study of OX40 agonist ivuxolimab in advanced cancers. Assay used: immunoSEQ multiplex PCR; TCRdb lists only in-frame clones, some missing. There are approximately 82,000 clones in the sample; around 89% occur only once, and 10% lies in the top ten. The starting material was CD4+ or CD8+ T cells sorted from blood, obtained in a trial of the OX40 agonist ivuxolimab. Source of these receptors: an adult with an advanced solid tumor such as melanoma, head and neck, liver or kidney cancer. The conserved cysteine and the conserved F or W are not part of the CDR3 here.

J | V | CDR3
TRBJ1-5 | TRBV6-1 | ASSTDPYQPQH
TRBJ2-7 | TRBV11-2 | ASSFRPGRPYEQY
TRBJ2-1 | TRBV6-1 | ASSRRTATYNEQF
TRBJ2-4 | TRBV29-1 | SVKRGEGNIQY
TRBJ1-1 | TRBV9 | TSSVDHMNTEAF
TRBJ2-2 | TRBV10-3 | AISETGSGELF
TRBJ2-5 | TRBV5-1 | ASSFRQAFQETQY
TRBJ2-7 | TRBV28 | ASSPPGTSDEQY
TRBJ1-2 | TRBV5-6 | ASSSLTGTARSYYGYT
TRBJ2-2 | TRBV5-1 | ASSFLAGHTGELF
TRBJ2-1 | TRBV6-1 | ASSGTGYNEQF
TRBJ2-7 | TRBV5-1 | ASSLRIESYEQY
TRBJ1-2 | TRBV19 | ASSISGNLPYGYT
TRBJ1-2 | TRBV28 | ASSRSPYNYGYT
TRBJ1-1 | TRBV5-1 | ASSPEGLVEAF
TRBJ2-7 | TRBV27 | ASSLSPGGGYYEQY
TRBJ2-5 | TRBV7-9 | ASSYQGGETQY
TRBJ2-7 | TRBV6-5 | ASSYTEGSGKQY
TRBJ2-2 | TRBV7-6 | ASSLVWGGTGELF
TRBJ2-1 | TRBV5-1 | ASRPDGHNEQF
TRBJ2-5 | TRBV5-1 | ASSVNQGRETQY
TRBJ1-5 | TRBV27 | ASSLQGNQPQH
TRBJ2-1 | TRBV7-2 | ASSFRGGSSYNEQF
TRBJ2-1 | TRBV18 | ASSGDRGYNEQF
TRBJ1-3 | TRBV5-8 | ASSSPLRTFSGNTIY
TRBJ2-6 | TRBV19 | ASSIGGAGANVLT
TRBJ2-1 | TRBV2 | ASRGLGTPTYNEQF
TRBJ2-3 | TRBV6-5 | ASSYSKSTDTQY
TRBJ2-5 | TRBV7-8 | ASSLGYQETQY
TRBJ1-1 | TRBV5-1 | ASSNPQGSQAQAF
TRBJ1-2 | TRBV4-1 | ASSQETGNYGYT
TRBJ2-7 | TRBV9 | ASSVLDGPYGEQY
TRBJ2-5 | TRBV19 | ASSRDSNRFSWMY
TRBJ1-6 | TRBV2 | ASSRERNSPLH
TRBJ1-5 | TRBV27 | ASSLVVGNQPQH
TRBJ2-1 | TRBV6-5 | ASNGLSSYNEQF
TRBJ2-2 | TRBV18 | ASSPLSGNTGELF
TRBJ2-3 | TRBV7-9 | ASSMGLRVDTQY